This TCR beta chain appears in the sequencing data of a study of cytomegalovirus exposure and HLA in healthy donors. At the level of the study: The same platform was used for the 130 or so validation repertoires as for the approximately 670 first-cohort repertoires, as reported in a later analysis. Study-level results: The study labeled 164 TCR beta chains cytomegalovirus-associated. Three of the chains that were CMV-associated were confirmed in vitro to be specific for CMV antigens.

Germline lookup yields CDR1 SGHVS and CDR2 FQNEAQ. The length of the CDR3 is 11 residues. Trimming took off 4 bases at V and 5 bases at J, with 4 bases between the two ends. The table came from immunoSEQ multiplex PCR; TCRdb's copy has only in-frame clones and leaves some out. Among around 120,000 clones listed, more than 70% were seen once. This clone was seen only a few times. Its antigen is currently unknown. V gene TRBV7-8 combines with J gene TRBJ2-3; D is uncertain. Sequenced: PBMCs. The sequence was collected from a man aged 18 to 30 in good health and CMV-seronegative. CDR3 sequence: CASSSVDTQYF. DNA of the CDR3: TGTGCCAGCAGCTCTGTAGATACGCAGTATTTT. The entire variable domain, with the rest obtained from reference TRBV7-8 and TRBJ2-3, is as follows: GAGVSQSPRYKVAKRGQDVALRCDPISGHVSLFWYQQALGQGPEFLTYFQNEAQLDKSGLPSDRFFAERPEGSVSTLKIQRTQQEDSAVYLCASSSVDTQYFGPGTRLTVL.